The 18 T cell receptor beta chains below were found in one sample sequenced in a study of control samples from healthy donors and cancer patients. The assay was immunoSEQ multiplex PCR, and TCRdb's table has in-frame clones only and misses some. The sample includes around 130,000 clones, 80% to 95% of them seen just once. Sequenced material: blood. The receptor set was obtained from a man aged 18 to 29 in good health.

The chain employs TRBV5-4 and TRBJ1-4, with D unresolved. The V gene's germline CDR1 is SGHNT and CDR2 YYREEE (reference sequence). V lost 0 bases and J 12 bases, leaving 9 bases between the germline ends. CDR3 length: 12 residues. In DNA, the CDR3 is TGTGCCAGCAGCTTGGGGCCGACCCAACTGTTTTTT. Its translation is CASSLGPTQLFF.

This chain joins TRBV5-1 and TRBJ1-1; no clear D gene. Germline V gene lookup returns CDR1 SGHRS and CDR2 YFSETQ. Trimming took off 0 bases at V and 0 bases at J, with 9 bases between the two ends. This CDR3 has 15 residues. CDR3 DNA: TGCGCCAGCAGCTTGGTCGGCGGATTGAACACTGAAGCTTTCTTT. It translates to CASSLVGGLNTEAFF.

V usage is TRBV30 and J usage is TRBJ1-5, with 7 bases identical to TRBD1. CDR1 is GTSNPN, CDR2 SVGIG, per germline (reference sequence). V lost 3 bases to trimming and J lost 4 bases; unmatched junction nucleotides: 3. CDR3 length equals 13 residues. This CDR3 is CAWSLTGNQPQHF. The CDR3 DNA reads as TGTGCCTGGAGCTTGACAGGGAATCAGCCCCAGCATTTT. Full variable domain (rest looked up from reference TRBV30 and TRBJ1-5): SQTIHQWPATLVQPVGSPLSLECTVEGTSNPNLYWYRQAAGRGLQLLFYSVGIGQISSEVPQNLSASRPQDRQFILSSKKLLLSDSGFYLCAWSLTGNQPQHFGDGTRLSIL.

The chain combines TRBV2 with TRBJ1-3; TRBD1 is a possible D gene (6 bases). The CDR3 length is 13 residues. V was cut by 5 bases and J by 4 bases, with 9 bases left in between. Germline lookup yields CDR1 SNHLY and CDR2 FYNNEI. The CDR3 DNA follows: TGTGCCAGCAGTACCGGACAGGGAAACACCATATATTTT. Protein: CASSTGQGNTIYF.

The chain has TRBV5-1 and TRBJ2-2; the D is unclear. This CDR3 comprises 15 residues. From germline, CDR1 is SGHRS and CDR2 YFSETQ. Deletions cut 3 bases from V and 5 bases from J, with 14 bases between. The chain's CDR3 is CASSYSATLTGELFF. CDR3 coding DNA: TGCGCCAGCAGCTACAGCGCGACCCTAACCGGGGAGCTGTTTTTT.

The rearrangement joins TRBV29-1 to TRBJ2-1, with D perhaps TRBD2 (7 bases). V lost 7 bases to trimming and J lost 0 bases, with 13 bases between them. In germline, CDR1 is SQVTM, CDR2 ANQGSEA. The CDR3 consists of 14 residues. Here the CDR3 reads CSAGGGSSYNEQFF. The CDR3 DNA is TGCAGCGCCGGGGGCGGGAGCTCCTACAATGAGCAGTTCTTC.

The chain recombines TRBV6-5 with TRBJ1-2; TRBD1 matches 10 bases. Germline V lookup: CDR1 MNHEY, CDR2 SVGAGI. This CDR3 is 15 amino acids long. Trimming cost V 4 bases and J 8 bases; bases outside gene matches: 10. DNA for the CDR3: TGTGCCAGCAGTTTCGCTGGACAGGGGGGTCTGGGCTACACCTTC. Its translation: CASSFAGQGGLGYTF.

V gene TRBV19 combines with J gene TRBJ1-2; TRBD1 is a possible D gene (5 bases). The CDR3 is made up of 16 amino acids. Germline V gives CDR1 LNHDA, CDR2 SQIVND (reference sequence). Trimming removed 4 bases from V and 0 bases from J, with 15 bases in between. In nucleotides, the CDR3 is TGTGCCAGTAGTAGACACAGAACGACAGCTAACTATGGCTACACCTTC. Protein sequence: CASSRHRTTANYGYTF.

The chain recombines TRBV18 with TRBJ2-2; the D call may be TRBD1 or TRBD2 (5 bases each). Germline CDR1 KGHSH, CDR2 LQKENI. Trimming removed 3 bases from V and 0 bases from J, with 8 bases in between. This CDR3 spans 15 amino acids. The CDR3 loop reads CASSPGPTNTGELFF. In DNA form, the CDR3 reads TGTGCCAGCTCACCGGGACCGACGAACACCGGGGAGCTGTTTTTT.

This clone was seen a single time. V gene TRBV19 combines with J gene TRBJ2-7; D is uncertain. Germline V gives CDR1 LNHDA, CDR2 SQIVND (reference sequence). V was trimmed by 3 bases and J by 2 bases, leaving 14 bases between them. This CDR3 region has 15 residues. The CDR3 region is CASSILHLRAYEQYF. The CDR3 DNA reads as TGTGCCAGTAGTATTCTGCATCTCCGAGCCTACGAGCAGTACTTC.

CDR3 nucleotides: TGCGCCAGCAGCCCAAACGGGGGAAGCAATCAGCCCCAGCATTTT. Translating gives CASSPNGGSNQPQHF. The chain has TRBV4-3 and TRBJ1-5; TRBD1 is a possible D gene (5 bases). Germline loops: CDR1 LGHNA, CDR2 YSLEER. The CDR3 loop spans 15 amino acids. V was shortened by 4 bases and J by 1 base, with 11 bases between the two germline ends.

This chain joins TRBV5-8 and TRBJ1-1; 7 bases fit TRBD1. Germline CDR1 reads SGHTS; CDR2 reads YDEGEE. The CDR3 spans 14 residues. The V gene end was trimmed by 3 bases and the J gene end by 4 bases; junction bases not matched to a gene: 6. DNA for the CDR3: TGTGCCAGCAGCTGGGTGACAGGGTCCACTGAAGCTTTCTTT. Its protein product is CASSWVTGSTEAFF.

The table lists this clone with a few counts. The V call is TRBV2, the J call TRBJ2-3; the D is unclear. Germline V gives CDR1 SNHLY, CDR2 FYNNEI. The ends were cut back, 4 bases at V and 5 bases at J, with 10 bases in the middle. The CDR3 runs to 13 residues. CDR3 loop: CASSVDSKDTQYF. Here the CDR3 DNA reads TGTGCCAGCAGTGTCGACTCGAAAGATACGCAGTATTTT. Variable domain in full (rest from reference TRBV2 and TRBJ2-3): EPEVTQTPSHQVTQMGQEVILRCVPISNHLYFYWYRQILGQKVEFLVSFYNNEISEKSEIFDDQFSVERPDGSNFTLKIRSTKLEDSAMYFCASSVDSKDTQYFGPGTRLTVL.

A few counts support this clone. This chain uses TRBV5-1 with TRBJ2-6; weak D call: TRBD2 (6 bases). The CDR3 has 16 residues. V gave up 3 bases and J gave up 0 bases, with 10 bases separating them. CDR1 and CDR2 (germline): SGHRS, YFSETQ. The CDR3 DNA follows: TGCGCCAGCAGCTCGGGACTCAGCTCTGGGGCCAACGTCCTGACTTTC. The encoded protein is CASSSGLSSGANVLTF.

The V call is TRBV7-9, the J call TRBJ2-5; maybe TRBD1 (6 bases). Germline CDR1 and CDR2: SEHNR and FQNEAQ (reference sequence). The CDR3 extends over 15 amino acids. V gave up 1 base and J gave up 4 bases, with 13 bases separating them. In DNA form, the CDR3 reads TGTGCCAGCAGCTTAGTTCAGGCCAGGGGAGAGACCCAGTACTTC. Its translation: CASSLVQARGETQYF.

This rearrangement joins TRBV9 to TRBJ2-7; D gene ambiguous. V was trimmed by 4 bases and J by 6 bases, leaving 23 bases between them. The CDR3 runs 16 residues. In germline, CDR1 is SGDLS, CDR2 YYNGEE. CDR3 amino acids: CASSKLGQMGGAEQYF. For the CDR3, the DNA is TGTGCCAGCAGCAAATTAGGGCAGATGGGCGGCGCCGAGCAGTACTTC.

This clone has just one count. The chain employs TRBV25-1 and TRBJ1-6; 8 bases are a match to TRBD1. CDR3 length equals 14 residues. The ends lost 1 base at V and 9 bases at J; junction bases unmatched: 2. The germline V gene encodes CDR1 MGHDK and CDR2 SYGVNS. CDR3 nucleotides: TGTGCCAGCAGTGAATCAGGGGGCGCTTCACCCCTCCACTTT. The encoded protein is CASSESGGASPLHF.

The chain has TRBV10-3 and TRBJ1-1; no clear D. V lost 9 bases and J 1 base, leaving 12 bases between the germline ends. The CDR3 consists of 13 residues. The germline V gene encodes CDR1 ENHRY and CDR2 SYGVKD. This CDR3 is CAIGSRENTEAFF. In DNA, the CDR3 is TGTGCCATTGGGTCCCGAGAGAACACTGAAGCTTTCTTT.